The rows below give T cell receptor beta chains drawn from one sample of a study of TIL therapy for anti-PD-1-resistant metastatic lung cancer. This table comes from immunoSEQ multiplex PCR, and its TCRdb copy is limited to in-frame clones, with some not included. The table lists 55,000 to 65,000 clones, around 79% of them singletons. This specimen consisted of blood, obtained at baseline. The receptors derive from a person aged 25-80 years with non-small cell lung cancer. CDR3s include the opening cysteine and the closing phenylalanine or tryptophan. A D gene is named only where the DNA matches it firmly. Expanded clones are given a class, and other clones once, few, many or no size at all.

V: TRBV29-1
size: NA
D: NA
J: TRBJ2-7
CDR3: CSVGTVFTYEQYF
DNA: TGCAGCGTTGGGACAGTATTCACCTACGAGCAGTACTTC

V: TRBV7-9
size: NA
D: TRBD2
J: TRBJ2-3
CDR3: CASSPWAGGPDTQYF
DNA: TGTGCCAGCAGCCCTTGGGCGGGAGGGCCAGATACGCAGTATTTT

V: TRBV6-6
size: NA
D: NA
J: TRBJ1-1
CDR3: CASSYWDGNTEAFF
DNA: TGTGCCAGCAGTTATTGGGACGGCAACACTGAAGCTTTCTTT

V: TRBV10-1
size: few
D: NA
J: TRBJ1-5
CDR3: CASSAGGGQPQHF
DNA: TGCGCCAGCAGTGCGGGGGGCGGGCAGCCCCAGCATTTT

V: TRBV5-8
size: few
D: NA
J: TRBJ1-2
CDR3: CASSPRATRGYTF
DNA: TGTGCCAGCAGCCCAAGGGCCACCCGTGGCTACACCTTC

V: TRBV25-1
size: few
D: TRBD2
J: TRBJ2-1
CDR3: CASSELPYGGAGDEQFF
DNA: TGTGCCAGCAGTGAACTCCCCTACGGGGGGGCGGGAGATGAGCAGTTCTTC

V: TRBV19
size: NA
D: TRBD1
J: TRBJ1-1
CDR3: CASSTDRGTVEAFF
DNA: TGTGCCAGTAGTACGGACAGGGGAACGGTTGAAGCTTTCTTT

V: TRBV5-1
size: NA
D: NA
J: TRBJ2-2
CDR3: CASTQRAANTGELFF
DNA: TGCGCCAGCACCCAGAGGGCTGCGAACACCGGGGAGCTGTTTTTT

V: TRBV18
size: NA
D: TRBD1
J: TRBJ1-4
CDR3: CASSLGTGLTANEKLFF
DNA: TGTGCCAGCTCACTCGGGACAGGGTTAACGGCTAATGAAAAACTGTTTTTT

V: TRBV5-6
size: NA
D: NA
J: TRBJ1-5
CDR3: CASSPGTTNNQPQHF
DNA: TGTGCCAGCAGCCCGGGGACGACTAATAATCAGCCCCAGCATTTT

V: TRBV2
size: NA
D: NA
J: TRBJ1-2
CDR3: CASSEQGSNYGYTF
DNA: TGTGCCAGCAGTGAACAGGGATCTAACTATGGCTACACCTTC

V: TRBV7-9
size: NA
D: NA
J: TRBJ1-2
CDR3: CASSSLDSNGYGYTF
DNA: TGTGCCAGCAGCTCGTTAGACAGCAACGGCTATGGCTACACCTTC

V: TRBV6-5
size: NA
D: NA
J: TRBJ2-7
CDR3: CASSDQGTGTYEQYF
DNA: TGTGCCAGCAGCGATCAGGGGACTGGCACCTACGAGCAGTACTTC

V: TRBV4-1
size: NA
D: NA
J: TRBJ1-5
CDR3: CASSQDSGGGNQPQHF
DNA: TGCGCCAGCAGCCAAGATTCGGGGGGAGGCAATCAGCCCCAGCATTTT

V: TRBV7-8
size: few
D: NA
J: TRBJ1-4
CDR3: CASTGSPLMKLFF
DNA: TGTGCCAGCACCGGAAGCCCCCTCATGAAACTGTTTTTT

V: TRBV27
size: medium-sized
D: NA
J: TRBJ1-1
CDR3: CASSLGRNTEAFF
DNA: TGTGCCAGCAGTTTAGGCAGGAACACTGAAGCTTTCTTT

V: TRBV29-1
size: few
D: NA
J: TRBJ1-6
CDR3: CSVSTGFNSPLHF
DNA: TGCAGCGTGTCCACGGGGTTTAATTCACCCCTCCACTTT

V: TRBV28
size: NA
D: TRBD1
J: TRBJ1-2
CDR3: CASSFPRTGIDGYTF
DNA: TGTGCCAGCAGTTTCCCGCGGACAGGGATTGATGGCTACACCTTC

V: TRBV30
size: NA
D: NA
J: TRBJ2-1
CDR3: CAWSAGLGAYNEQFF
DNA: TGTGCCTGGAGCGCAGGCCTGGGCGCCTACAATGAGCAGTTCTTC

V: TRBV18
size: NA
D: NA
J: TRBJ2-5
CDR3: CASSPPPHRETQYF
DNA: TGTGCCAGCTCACCACCGCCCCACAGGGAGACCCAGTACTTC

V: TRBV18
size: NA
D: NA
J: TRBJ1-1
CDR3: CASSPSIQQNTEAFF
DNA: TGTGCCAGCTCACCGTCGATACAACAGAACACTGAAGCTTTCTTT

V: TRBV2
size: NA
D: NA
J: TRBJ1-2
CDR3: CASSWKQGSYGYTF
DNA: TGTGCCAGCAGCTGGAAACAGGGTTCCTATGGCTACACCTTC

V: TRBV5-1
size: many
D: NA
J: TRBJ2-7
CDR3: CASSLEGGSSYEQYF
DNA: TGCGCCAGCAGCTTGGAAGGGGGGAGCTCCTACGAGCAGTACTTC

V: TRBV28
size: NA
D: NA
J: TRBJ1-3
CDR3: CASSTVGVAGNTIYF
DNA: TGTGCCAGCAGCACCGTAGGGGTGGCTGGAAACACCATATATTTT

V: TRBV2
size: NA
D: NA
J: TRBJ1-5
CDR3: CASRGTVEGQPQHF
DNA: TGTGCCAGCAGAGGGACCGTGGAAGGTCAGCCCCAGCATTTT

V: TRBV11-3
size: NA
D: TRBD1
J: TRBJ1-3
CDR3: CASSLEGQVRTGNTIYF
DNA: TGTGCCAGCAGCTTAGAGGGACAGGTGAGGACTGGAAACACCATATATTTT

V: TRBV5-6
size: NA
D: NA
J: TRBJ1-6
CDR3: CASSLGLPGVPLHF
DNA: TGTGCCAGCAGCTTGGGCCTGCCTGGAGTCCCCCTCCACTTT

V: TRBV11-3
size: NA
D: NA
J: TRBJ2-2
CDR3: CASSLGGTNTGELFF
DNA: TGTGCCAGCAGCTTAGGAGGGACGAACACCGGGGAGCTGTTTTTT

V: TRBV9
size: few
D: TRBD1
J: TRBJ1-2
CDR3: CASSEGAYGYTF
DNA: TGTGCCAGCAGCGAGGGGGCGTATGGCTACACCTTC

V: TRBV7-2
size: NA
D: NA
J: TRBJ1-1
CDR3: CASSLTENTEAFF
DNA: TGTGCCAGCAGCTTGACAGAGAACACTGAAGCTTTCTTT

V: TRBV7-9
size: NA
D: NA
J: TRBJ1-1
CDR3: CASSLSGTLTEAFF
DNA: TGTGCCAGCAGCTTGTCAGGGACCCTTACTGAAGCTTTCTTT

V: TRBV9
size: NA
D: NA
J: TRBJ1-1
CDR3: CASSGITGSNTEAFF
DNA: TGTGCCAGCAGCGGGATAACGGGATCGAACACTGAAGCTTTCTTT

V: TRBV5-1
size: NA
D: TRBD2
J: TRBJ2-2
CDR3: CASSSGVSNTGELFF
DNA: TGCGCCAGCAGCAGCGGGGTGTCGAACACCGGGGAGCTGTTTTTT

V: TRBV6-4
size: NA
D: TRBD1
J: TRBJ2-2
CDR3: CASSPRQGPGELFF
DNA: TGTGCCAGCAGTCCAAGACAGGGCCCCGGGGAGCTGTTTTTT

V: TRBV6-5
size: NA
D: TRBD1
J: TRBJ1-5
CDR3: CASSYGQGNQPQHF
DNA: TGTGCCAGCAGTTACGGACAGGGCAATCAGCCCCAGCATTTT

V: TRBV2
size: NA
D: TRBD2
J: TRBJ2-1
CDR3: CASSENIAGNFDEQFF
DNA: TGTGCCAGCAGTGAAAACATAGCGGGGAATTTCGATGAGCAGTTCTTC

V: TRBV29-1
size: NA
D: NA
J: TRBJ2-1
CDR3: CSSKLEGPYNEQFF
DNA: TGCAGCTCAAAGCTGGAGGGCCCTTACAATGAGCAGTTCTTC

V: TRBV6-5
size: NA
D: TRBD1
J: TRBJ2-1
CDR3: CASSSPGQGVRDEQFF
DNA: TGTGCCAGCAGTTCCCCAGGACAGGGTGTTAGGGATGAGCAGTTCTTC

V: TRBV19
size: NA
D: NA
J: TRBJ2-1
CDR3: CASSVQVGEVYEQFF
DNA: TGTGCCAGTAGTGTCCAGGTGGGCGAGGTCTATGAGCAGTTCTTC

V: TRBV5-1
size: NA
D: TRBD2
J: TRBJ2-7
CDR3: CASSLLASGSYEQYF
DNA: TGCGCCAGCAGCTTGTTGGCTAGCGGGAGTTACGAGCAGTACTTC

V: TRBV7-8
size: once
D: NA
J: TRBJ1-5
CDR3: CASSLKVLGQWDQPQHF
DNA: TGTGCCAGCAGCTTAAAGGTTTTGGGGCAGTGGGATCAGCCCCAGCATTTT

V: TRBV5-1
size: NA
D: NA
J: TRBJ2-7
CDR3: CASSPFSYEQYF
DNA: TGCGCCAGCAGCCCCTTCTCCTACGAGCAGTACTTC

V: TRBV6-1
size: few
D: TRBD1
J: TRBJ2-7
CDR3: CASTGQAGASYEQYF
DNA: TGTGCCAGCACTGGACAGGCAGGCGCTTCCTACGAGCAGTACTTC

V: TRBV11-3
size: NA
D: TRBD1
J: TRBJ2-2
CDR3: CASSLAGDRGDTGELFF
DNA: TGTGCCAGCAGCTTAGCGGGGGACAGGGGCGACACCGGGGAGCTGTTTTTT

V: TRBV2
size: NA
D: NA
J: TRBJ2-3
CDR3: CAAGGGTDTQYF
DNA: TGTGCCGCAGGAGGCGGCACAGATACGCAGTATTTT

V: TRBV9
size: NA
D: TRBD2
J: TRBJ2-5
CDR3: CASSVLLAGQETQYF
DNA: TGTGCCAGCAGCGTATTGCTAGCGGGACAAGAGACCCAGTACTTC

V: TRBV6-1
size: NA
D: NA
J: TRBJ2-2
CDR3: CASSARDTNTGELFF
DNA: TGTGCCAGCAGTGCCCGGGACACGAACACCGGGGAGCTGTTTTTT

V: TRBV20-1
size: NA
D: NA
J: TRBJ2-3
CDR3: CSARITDTQYF
DNA: TGCAGTGCTAGAATCACAGATACGCAGTATTTT

V: TRBV28
size: NA
D: TRBD1
J: TRBJ1-2
CDR3: CASSGGTGGVSLSGYTF
DNA: TGTGCCAGCAGTGGAGGGACAGGGGGCGTCTCTTTGTCTGGCTACACCTTC

V: TRBV10-1
size: NA
D: NA
J: TRBJ2-5
CDR3: CASFGQIQETQYF
DNA: TGCGCTTCCTTTGGACAGATCCAAGAGACCCAGTACTTC

V: TRBV7-9
size: NA
D: TRBD1
J: TRBJ2-7
CDR3: CASRPTGTGSHEQYF
DNA: TGTGCCAGCAGACCTACCGGGACAGGGTCCCACGAGCAGTACTTC

V: TRBV11-3
size: NA
D: NA
J: TRBJ2-1
CDR3: CASLLGGEYNEQFF
DNA: TGTGCCAGCCTCCTGGGCGGGGAATACAATGAGCAGTTCTTC

V: TRBV28
size: NA
D: NA
J: TRBJ2-5
CDR3: CASSSDQTSREETQYF
DNA: TGTGCCAGCAGTTCCGATCAAACTAGCAGGGAAGAGACCCAGTACTTC

V: TRBV5-4
size: NA
D: NA
J: TRBJ2-7
CDR3: CASSLRVRGSYEQYF
DNA: TGTGCCAGCAGCTTGAGGGTTCGGGGGTCCTACGAGCAGTACTTC

V: TRBV5-1
size: NA
D: TRBD1
J: TRBJ1-6
CDR3: CASSLAGTGEGNSPLHF
DNA: TGCGCCAGCAGCTTGGCTGGGACAGGGGAAGGAAATTCACCCCTCCACTTT

V: TRBV5-1
size: NA
D: NA
J: TRBJ2-5
CDR3: CASSLSTGLSQETQYF
DNA: TGCGCCAGCAGCTTGTCTACAGGGTTATCCCAAGAGACCCAGTACTTC

V: TRBV7-9
size: NA
D: NA
J: TRBJ1-2
CDR3: CASSLSHIPNYGYTF
DNA: TGTGCCAGCAGCTTATCCCACATCCCTAACTATGGCTACACCTTC

V: TRBV6-6
size: NA
D: NA
J: TRBJ2-5
CDR3: CASSHRTQETQYF
DNA: TGTGCCAGCAGCCACAGAACCCAAGAGACCCAGTACTTC

V: TRBV30
size: NA
D: NA
J: TRBJ1-1
CDR3: CAWGSGNTEAFF
DNA: TGTGCCTGGGGGTCAGGGAACACTGAAGCTTTCTTT